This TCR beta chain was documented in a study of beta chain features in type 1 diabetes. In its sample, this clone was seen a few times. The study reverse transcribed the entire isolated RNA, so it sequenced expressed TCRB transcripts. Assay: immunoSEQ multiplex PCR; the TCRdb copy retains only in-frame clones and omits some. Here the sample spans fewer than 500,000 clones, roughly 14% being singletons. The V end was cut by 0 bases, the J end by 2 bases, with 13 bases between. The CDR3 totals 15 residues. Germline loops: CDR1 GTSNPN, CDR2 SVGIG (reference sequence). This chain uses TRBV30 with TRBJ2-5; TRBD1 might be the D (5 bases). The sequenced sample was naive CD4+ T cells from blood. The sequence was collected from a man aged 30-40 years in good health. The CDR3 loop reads CAWSVSRTIQETQYF. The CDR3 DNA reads TGTGCCTGGAGTGTTAGTCGGACAATACAAGAGACCCAGTACTTC.